These T cell receptor beta chains were read from a single sample in a study of blood T cells in healthy people across ages. MiXCR, run by TCRdb on the 5' RACE reads, gives a single entry per CDR3 protein. The profile shows 650,000 to 800,000 distinct CDR3 sequences, 40% to 50% of them singletons. Sequenced material: blood. These receptors were taken from a man aged 60 to 75 in good health. The CDR3 runs from the conserved cysteine through the conserved F or W. D genes are given only for firm matches. Only part of the rows carry a size: once, few, many, or a class if the clone is expanded.

abundance	d_gene	v_gene	j_gene	CDR3aa	CDR3nt
once	NA	TRBV6-2/TRBV6-3	TRBJ2-3	CASRKQWLAGDTQYF	TGTGCCAGCAGGAAACAGTGGCTAGCCGGGGATACGCAGTATTTT
few	TRBD1	TRBV7-9	TRBJ2-5	CASSHDRDQETQYF	TGTGCCAGCAGCCACGACAGGGATCAAGAGACCCAGTACTTC
NA	NA	TRBV2	TRBJ2-4	CASSLSILLAKNIQYF	TGTGCCAGCAGCCTCTCGATACTTCTAGCCAAAAACATTCAGTACTTC
NA	TRBD2	TRBV20-1	TRBJ2-1	CSARPSGAYNEQFF	TGCAGTGCTAGACCTAGCGGGGCCTACAATGAGCAGTTCTTC
few	TRBD2	TRBV20-1	TRBJ2-1	CSARDIYSGGFYNEQFF	TGCAGTGCTAGAGATATATATAGCGGGGGGTTTTACAATGAGCAGTTCTTC
NA	TRBD1	TRBV20-1	TRBJ1-4	CSVSTGTGNEKLFF	TGCAGTGTTTCGACCGGGACAGGGAATGAAAAACTGTTTTTT
NA	TRBD1	TRBV6-5	TRBJ2-4	CASRRGTGVREQYF	TGTGCCAGCAGGAGGGGGACAGGGGTTAGGGAGCAGTACTTC
NA	NA	TRBV5-1	TRBJ2-7	CASSLVAGSSEQYF	TGCGCCAGCAGCTTGGTAGCTGGGAGCTCCGAGCAGTACTTC
few	NA	TRBV6-2/TRBV6-3	TRBJ1-2	CASSYGEIYGYTF	TGTGCCAGCAGTTACGGGGAGATTTATGGCTACACCTTC
few	TRBD1	TRBV15	TRBJ2-1	CATGRTGQGYGQFF	TGTGCCACCGGACGGACAGGGCAAGGCTATGGGCAGTTCTTC
few	TRBD1	TRBV10-3	TRBJ1-2	CAISEGQAAANYGYTF	TGTGCCATCAGCGAGGGACAGGCGGCAGCTAACTATGGCTACACCTTC
many	NA	TRBV6-5	TRBJ1-2	CASGSDYGYTF	TGTGCCAGCGGTTCTGACTATGGCTACACCTTC
NA	TRBD1	TRBV4-2	TRBJ2-7	CASSPRDRGVCEQYF	TGTGCCAGCAGCCCTCGGGACAGGGGAGTGTGCGAGCAGTACTTC
many	NA	TRBV29-1	TRBJ1-1	CSFRGGQRNTEAFF	TGCAGCTTCAGGGGTGGACAGCGTAACACTGAAGCTTTCTTT
few	NA	TRBV15	TRBJ1-2	CATSRDRVQYGYTF	TGTGCCACCAGCAGAGATAGGGTCCAGTATGGCTACACCTTC
once	TRBD1	TRBV6-2/TRBV6-3	TRBJ1-1	CASVGQMNTEAFF	TGTGCCAGCGTGGGACAGATGAACACTGAAGCTTTCTTT
NA	NA	TRBV11-2	TRBJ2-7	CASGMNYEQYF	TGTGCCAGCGGCATGAACTACGAGCAGTACTTC
NA	TRBD1	TRBV12-3/TRBV12-4	TRBJ2-2	CASNSQGEGTGELFF	TGTGCCAGCAACTCACAGGGGGAAGGCACCGGGGAGCTGTTTTTT
few	NA	TRBV12-3/TRBV12-4	TRBJ2-1	CASSIYEQFF	TGTGCCAGCAGCATCTATGAGCAGTTCTTC
NA	TRBD1	TRBV7-9	TRBJ2-7	CASSRDRSAEGQYF	TGTGCCAGCAGCAGGGACAGGTCAGCAGAGGGGCAGTACTTC
few	TRBD1	TRBV20-1	TRBJ2-7	CSARQGREQYF	TGCAGTGCTCGACAGGGGCGCGAGCAGTACTTC
NA	NA	TRBV5-1	TRBJ2-1	CASSFLAGSYNEQFF	TGCGCCAGCAGCTTCCTGGCAGGAAGCTACAATGAGCAGTTCTTC
NA	TRBD1	TRBV12-3/TRBV12-4	TRBJ2-4	CASSAPRDRENGEQYF	TGTGCCAGCAGCGCTCCCAGGGACAGGGAAAACGGTGAGCAGTACTTC
NA	TRBD2	TRBV20-1	TRBJ2-7	CSARVSGGSSYNEQYF	TGCAGTGCTAGAGTTAGCGGGGGCAGCTCCTACAATGAGCAGTACTTC
few	NA	TRBV7-2	TRBJ1-1	CASTITVNTEAFF	TGTGCCAGCACCATAACAGTTAACACTGAAGCTTTCTTT
NA	TRBD1	TRBV7-9	TRBJ2-6	CASSPRTGWMTGANALTF	TGTGCCAGTAGCCCGAGGACAGGGTGGATGACTGGGGCCAACGCCCTGACTTTC
NA	TRBD2	TRBV6-2/TRBV6-3	TRBJ2-7	CASRQRGIYEQYF	TGTGCCAGCAGGCAGCGGGGGATCTACGAGCAGTACTTC
NA	NA	TRBV30	TRBJ1-5	CAWSRNRVGQPQHF	TGTGCCTGGAGTAGAAACAGGGTTGGTCAGCCCCAGCATTTT
NA	NA	TRBV6-2/TRBV6-3	TRBJ2-7	CASSWEPPYEQYF	TGTGCCAGCAGTTGGGAGCCCCCCTACGAGCAGTACTTC
once	TRBD1	TRBV6-1	TRBJ1-2	CASSDDRTGYGYTF	TGTGCCAGCAGTGATGATAGGACAGGCTATGGCTACACCTTC
many	TRBD2	TRBV10-3	TRBJ2-7	CASGSSYEQYF	TGTGCCAGCGGGAGCTCCTACGAGCAGTACTTC
NA	NA	TRBV12-3/TRBV12-4	TRBJ2-3	CASSLSTPSDTQYF	TGTGCCAGCAGTTTAAGTACACCGTCGGATACGCAGTATTTT
NA	TRBD1	TRBV11-2	TRBJ2-5	CASSQGTGGFETQYF	TGTGCCAGCAGCCAGGGGACAGGGGGCTTCGAGACCCAGTACTTC
NA	NA	TRBV6-2/TRBV6-3	TRBJ2-5	CASSHDRSVGQSVNEQYF	TGTGCCAGCAGTCATGACAGGTCAGTCGGCCAGTCCGTCAATGAGCAGTACTTC
NA	NA	TRBV12-3/TRBV12-4	TRBJ1-2	CASSAQGLDGYTF	TGTGCCAGCAGTGCTCAGGGCCTCGATGGCTACACCTTC
few	TRBD2	TRBV29-1	TRBJ2-7	CSAATQRELEQYF	TGCAGCGCGGCCACCCAGCGGGAGCTCGAGCAGTACTTC
few	NA	TRBV9	TRBJ2-1	CASSVDRGSRNEQFF	TGTGCCAGCAGCGTAGATCGAGGGAGTAGAAATGAGCAGTTCTTC
few	TRBD1	TRBV7-2	TRBJ2-7	CASSIGQGSIEQYF	TGTGCCAGCAGCATCGGACAGGGTAGCATCGAGCAGTACTTC
NA	NA	TRBV2	TRBJ2-1	CASRGGQLSQFF	TGTGCCAGCAGGGGAGGACAGCTGTCCCAGTTCTTC
NA	NA	TRBV7-9	TRBJ1-1	CASSLASYLAFF	TGTGCCAGCAGCTTAGCGTCCTACTTAGCTTTCTTT
once	TRBD1	TRBV6-2/TRBV6-3	TRBJ1-1	CASRFGDRVITEAFF	TGTGCCAGCAGATTCGGAGACAGGGTGATCACTGAAGCTTTCTTT
few	NA	TRBV6-6	TRBJ2-3	CASSHGQSTDTQYF	TGTGCCAGCAGTCACGGACAGTCAACAGATACGCAGTATTTT
once	TRBD1	TRBV2	TRBJ2-6	CTSNLRTGTVRGANVLTF	TGTACCAGCAACCTTAGGACAGGGACGGTGCGGGGGGCCAACGTCCTGACTTTC
NA	NA	TRBV4-3	TRBJ1-2	CASSQDRVGDGYTF	TGCGCCAGCAGCCAAGATCGGGTCGGGGATGGCTACACCTTC
few	TRBD1	TRBV10-3	TRBJ2-3	CAISEPSGQITDTQYF	TGTGCCATCAGTGAGCCCTCGGGACAGATCACAGATACGCAGTATTTT
few	TRBD1	TRBV4-1	TRBJ2-6	CASSQDSGTGVSGANVLTF	TGCGCCAGCAGCCAAGATTCCGGGACAGGAGTTTCTGGGGCCAACGTCCTGACTTTC
few	NA	TRBV4-3	TRBJ2-7	CASSQDWINSYEQYF	TGCGCCAGCAGCCAAGATTGGATAAACTCCTACGAGCAGTACTTC
NA	NA	TRBV7-2	TRBJ1-2	CASSLERTALYGYTF	TGTGCCAGCAGCTTAGAACGGACAGCTCTTTATGGCTACACCTTC
NA	NA	TRBV20-1	TRBJ1-2	CSAESRGYGYTF	TGCAGTGCCGAGAGCCGGGGCTATGGCTACACCTTC
NA	NA	TRBV5-1	TRBJ1-1	CASSPREVGATEAFF	TGCGCCAGCAGCCCCAGGGAGGTGGGGGCCACTGAAGCTTTCTTT
few	NA	TRBV7-3	TRBJ2-3	CASSLSLARGEGTQYF	TGTGCCAGCAGCTTAAGCTTGGCCAGGGGAGAAGGTACGCAGTATTTT
NA	NA	TRBV6-2/TRBV6-3	TRBJ2-1	CASSRIVDEQFF	TGTGCCAGCAGCCGAATTGTTGATGAGCAGTTCTTC
once	TRBD2	TRBV4-2	TRBJ2-3	CASSQEGPSGGYSSTDTQYF	TGTGCCAGCAGCCAAGAGGGTCCTAGCGGGGGCTACTCTAGCACAGATACGCAGTATTTT
NA	NA	TRBV13	TRBJ2-5	CASSVYPDREETQYF	TGTGCCAGCAGCGTATATCCGGACAGAGAAGAGACCCAGTACTTC
many	NA	TRBV7-2	TRBJ2-7	CASSRGFGPYQYF	TGTGCCAGCAGCCGGGGGTTCGGGCCGTATCAGTACTTC
NA	TRBD1	TRBV4-3	TRBJ1-4	CASSQAGTGFEKLFF	TGCGCCAGCAGCCAGGCCGGGACAGGGTTTGAAAAACTGTTTTTT
few	NA	TRBV21-1	TRBJ2-7	CASLSHLTVYEQYF	TGTGCCAGCTTAAGCCACTTAACCGTCTACGAGCAGTACTTC